This T cell receptor beta chain was sequenced for a study of blood T cell repertoires in COVID-19. Study information: COVID-19 samples from acute and convalescent phases originated in the United States, Italy and Spain.

TCRdb's copy holds only in-frame clones and misses some; the assay was immunoSEQ multiplex PCR. The table has about 480,000 clones, around nine tenths seen once; the top ten hold 8.3%. This CDR3 has 17 residues. Germline CDR1 and CDR2: SGHRS and YFSETQ. Trimming took 0 bases from V and 5 from J; bases not matched to a gene: 11. This study enrolled people aged about 18 to 100 from around 26 US geographic areas. The origin of this receptor is a woman in her sixties or seventies who had recovered from COVID-19. The specimen sequenced was PBMCs or T cells enriched from blood (not recorded which). This rearrangement joins TRBV5-1 to TRBJ2-5; TRBD2 agrees at 9 bases. The CDR3 DNA reads as TGCGCCAGCAGCTTGGGCCCCGCGGGGGGGCCCTGGGAGACCCAGTACTTC. It encodes CASSLGPAGGPWETQYF.